The 25 T cell receptor beta chains below all came from one sample that was sequenced in a study of T cells in Graves' hyperthyroidism and ophthalmopathy. There were TCR beta CDR3 regions amplified from RNA transcripts. The primer set for the first-round RT-PCR of the TCR CDR3 was HTBI. A single record per CDR3 protein comes from TCRdb applying MiXCR to the multiplex PCR reads. The top ten clones hold 30% to 35% of a sample with fewer than 450,000 distinct CDR3 sequences, about a sixth of them seen once. Specimen: blood. The origin of the receptors is a woman aged 25 to 39 with Graves' hyperthyroidism that later progressed to Graves' ophthalmopathy.

The chain links TRBV19 to TRBJ2-5; 8 nucleotides agree with TRBD1. Germline values: CDR1 LNHDA, CDR2 SQIVND (reference sequence). V lost 7 bases, J lost 3 bases, and 16 bases stayed unmatched. CDR3 size: 17 residues. This CDR3 is CASNPSHRDRWEETQYF. In DNA, the CDR3 is TGTGCCAGTAACCCATCTCACCGGGACAGGTGGGAAGAGACCCAGTACTTC.

This clonotype has a handful of counts. The rearrangement uses TRBV20-1 and TRBJ2-3; 8 bases align to TRBD2. The CDR3 is made up of 16 amino acids. The V gene end was trimmed by 5 bases and the J gene end by 0 bases; junction bases not matched to a gene: 10. Germline CDR1 is DFQATT and CDR2 is SNEGSKA (reference sequence). The CDR3 sequence: CSARQEASGSTDTQYF. Here the CDR3 DNA reads TGCAGTGCTCGCCAGGAGGCTAGCGGGAGCACAGATACGCAGTATTTT.

This clonotype showed up many times. V usage is TRBV2 and J usage is TRBJ1-1; D gene unclear. CDR1 is SNHLY and CDR2 is FYNNEI in the germline V gene. The CDR3 sequence is 14 residues long. V shed 2 bases and J shed 5 bases, with 12 bases lying between them. The CDR3 protein is CASSESEGWTEAFF. The DNA for the CDR3 is TGTGCCAGCAGTGAATCAGAGGGCTGGACTGAAGCTTTCTTT.

This clonotype was counted between two and nine times. V usage is TRBV19 and J usage is TRBJ2-1; 7 nucleotides agree with TRBD1. This CDR3 spans 12 amino acids. With 7 bases clipped from V and 6 bases from J, the junction kept 3 bases outside the gene matches. Looked up from germline, CDR1 is LNHDA and CDR2 is SQIVND (reference sequence). The CDR3 region is CASTNRGNEQFF. For the CDR3, the DNA is TGTGCCAGTACTAACAGGGGCAATGAGCAGTTCTTC.

V is TRBV15 and J is TRBJ2-7; TRBD2 matches at 11 bases. Per the germline V gene, CDR1 is LNHNV and CDR2 is YYDKDF (reference sequence). The CDR3 contains 16 residues. The V segment lost 1 base and the J segment 6 bases; nucleotides outside the gene matches: 8. CDR3 in amino acids: CATSRGVAGGMREQYF. Written as DNA, the CDR3 is TGTGCCACCAGCAGAGGAGTAGCGGGAGGGATGCGCGAGCAGTACTTC.

The sample holds many counts of this clonotype. J is TRBJ2-3 and V is TRBV6-1, with TRBD1 as a possible D gene (5 bases). The CDR3 runs 13 residues. V shed 4 bases and J shed 5 bases, with 10 bases lying between them. Germline CDR1 reads MNHNS; CDR2 reads SASEGT. The CDR3 here is CASSVSRGDTQYF. Here the CDR3 DNA reads TGTGCCAGCAGTGTGAGTAGGGGAGATACGCAGTATTTT.

The chain combines TRBV20-1 with TRBJ2-3; perhaps TRBD2 as D (6 bases). This CDR3 is 13 amino acids long. The germline V gene encodes CDR1 DFQATT and CDR2 SNEGSKA (reference sequence). The V end lost 7 bases, the J end lost 3 bases, and 14 bases lay between the germline ends. CDR3 loop: CSVEGTVTDTQYF. The CDR3 coding sequence is TGCAGTGTGGAGGGGACGGTTACAGATACGCAGTATTTT.

The sample holds a few counts of this clonotype. This chain joins TRBV29-1 and TRBJ1-1; D is perhaps TRBD1 (6 bases). Trimming stripped 0 bases from V and 4 bases from J, with 15 bases between. This CDR3 comprises 15 residues. Germline V CDR1 and CDR2: SQVTM, ANQGSEA. The CDR3, as DNA: TGCAGCGTTGAAGATCTAAATTCAGGGGTCACTGAAGCTTTCTTT. Translation gives CSVEDLNSGVTEAFF.

This clonotype was seen a handful of times. The chain employs TRBV10-3 and TRBJ1-6; D ambiguous. This CDR3 comprises 15 residues. V lost 0 bases to trimming and J lost 7 bases, with 10 bases between them. Germline lookup yields CDR1 ENHRY and CDR2 SYGVKD. The CDR3, as DNA: TGTGCCATCAGTGAGTCGGCGACGGGAAATTCACCCCTCCACTTT. Translating it yields CAISESATGNSPLHF.

The chain joins TRBV7-9 to TRBJ1-2, with 7 bases lining up with TRBD1. The length of the CDR3 is 15 residues. Germline CDR1 is SEHNR and CDR2 is FQNEAQ (reference sequence). Trimming took 5 bases from V and 5 from J; bases not matched to a gene: 11. Here the CDR3 reads CASSTPRDRGYGYTF. CDR3 nucleotide sequence: TGTGCCAGCAGCACACCCCGGGACAGAGGGTATGGCTACACCTTC.

This clonotype was seen at least ten times. The chain carries TRBV12-3 or TRBV12-4 and TRBJ2-3; the D is unclear. V gave up 6 bases and J gave up 2 bases, with 9 bases separating them. CDR3 size: 13 residues. The CDR3 sequence: CASSSDTTDTQYF. As DNA, the CDR3 is TGTGCCAGCAGCAGTGACACCACAGATACGCAGTATTTT.

There are many counts of this clonotype. V gene TRBV30 combines with J gene TRBJ1-3; D is ambiguous. The V end was cut by 4 bases, the J end by 3 bases, with 10 bases between. CDR3 length equals 13 residues. Germline CDR1 GTSNPN, CDR2 SVGIG (reference sequence). The CDR3 region is CAWNLDLGNTIYF. The CDR3 DNA reads as TGTGCCTGGAATCTGGACCTTGGAAACACCATATATTTT. The entire variable domain, with the rest obtained from reference TRBV30 and TRBJ1-3, is as follows: SQTIHQWPATLVQPVGSPLSLECTVEGTSNPNLYWYRQAAGRGLQLLFYSVGIGQISSEVPQNLSASRPQDRQFILSSKKLLLSDSGFYLCAWNLDLGNTIYFGEGSWLTVV.

The table lists this clonotype with many counts. V and J are TRBV27 and TRBJ2-3; no firm D call. V was pared by 2 bases and J by 2 bases, with 8 bases between. CDR3 size: 14 residues. Germline lookup yields CDR1 MNHEY and CDR2 SMNVEV (reference sequence). DNA for the CDR3: TGTGCCAGCAGTTTAGGCCCGCACACAGATACGCAGTATTTT. Translation: CASSLGPHTDTQYF.

This chain connects TRBV2 to TRBJ1-3; a weak D match, TRBD1 (6 bases). This CDR3 has 16 amino acids. Between the trimmed V and J ends, which lost 1 base and 0 bases, there was a span of 10 bases. CDR1 and CDR2 from the germline V gene are SNHLY and FYNNEI. The CDR3 loop reads CASSEGGGGSGNTIYF. CDR3 nucleotides: TGTGCCAGCAGTGAAGGTGGAGGGGGCTCTGGAAACACCATATATTTT.

In its sample, this clonotype was seen many times. The chain carries TRBV2 and TRBJ2-3; perhaps TRBD2 as D (6 bases). CDR1 SNHLY and CDR2 FYNNEI come from the germline V gene. This CDR3 has 15 residues. V lost 5 bases to trimming and J lost 3 bases, with 15 bases between them. In nucleotides, the CDR3 is TGTGCCAGCAGTCATAGGGACTCGGAGACAGATACGCAGTATTTT. This encodes CASSHRDSETDTQYF.

This clonotype has only a few counts. The V and J genes are TRBV4-1 and TRBJ1-3; D gene ambiguous. V lost 0 bases and J 2 bases, leaving 2 bases between the germline ends. The germline V gene has CDR1 MGHRA and CDR2 YSYEKL. This CDR3 has 13 amino acids. CDR3 residues: CASSQDTGNTIYF. In nucleotides, the CDR3 is TGCGCCAGCAGCCAAGATACTGGAAACACCATATATTTT.

This clonotype was seen a handful of times. V gene TRBV4-1 combines with J gene TRBJ1-1, with D possibly TRBD1 on 6 matching bases. The CDR3 spans 14 residues. V was pared by 4 bases and J by 1 base, with 10 bases between. Germline lookup yields CDR1 MGHRA and CDR2 YSYEKL. The CDR3 here is CASSLGQPNTEAFF. The CDR3 DNA sequence: TGCGCCAGCAGCCTTGGACAGCCGAACACTGAAGCTTTCTTT.

This chain joins TRBV11-2 and TRBJ2-7; 8 nucleotides line up with TRBD2. This CDR3 has 16 residues. Germline trimming cut 8 bases from V and 4 bases from J; bases unmatched to any gene: 16. From germline, CDR1 is SGHAT and CDR2 FQNNGV. CDR3 nucleotide sequence: TGTGCCAGCGCGGATATGGGCGGGGGGTTAAGGTACGAGCAGTACTTC. Translating gives CASADMGGGLRYEQYF.

This clonotype was counted many times. The chain has TRBV30 and TRBJ2-1; 7 nucleotides agree with TRBD2. The CDR3 sequence is 17 residues long. Germline V gives CDR1 GTSNPN, CDR2 SVGIG (reference sequence). J was trimmed by 0 bases and V by 1 base; bases with no gene match: 9. This chain's CDR3 is CAWSGYSGSSSYNEQFF. DNA of the CDR3: TGTGCCTGGAGTGGCTATAGCGGGTCTAGCTCCTACAATGAGCAGTTCTTC.

The table lists this clonotype with many counts. The chain recombines TRBV28 with TRBJ1-4; 9 bases are shared with TRBD1. V trimming: 5 bases; J trimming: 5 bases; junction bases outside the gene matches: 21. CDR1 and CDR2 from the germline V gene are MDHEN and SYDVKM. The CDR3 consists of 20 residues. The CDR3 loop is CASSSVGQGFRGTKNEKLFF. The CDR3 coding sequence is TGTGCCAGCAGTAGTGTGGGACAGGGTTTTCGGGGGACCAAAAATGAAAAACTGTTTTTT.

In this sample, this clonotype turned up many times. This chain links TRBV6-2 or TRBV6-3 with TRBJ2-1; D not certain. The CDR3 totals 10 residues. V gave up 7 bases and J gave up 13 bases, with 11 bases separating them. Looked up from germline, CDR1 is MNHEY and CDR2 is SVGEGT. The CDR3 coding sequence is TGTGCCAGCAAAGGGTCCCGACAGTTCTTC. Translation: CASKGSRQFF.

J is TRBJ1-2 and V is TRBV2; 10 positions agree with TRBD1. Trimming cost V 2 bases and J 7 bases; bases outside gene matches: 4. CDR3 length: 14 amino acids. The germline gives CDR1 SNHLY, CDR2 FYNNEI. CDR3 nucleotide sequence: TGTGCCAGCAGTGAACACCGGGACAGGGGTGGCTACACCTTC. Translating it yields CASSEHRDRGGYTF.

This clonotype was detected once. The CDR3 is CASQPRSSYEQYF. CDR3 DNA: TGTGCCAGCCAACCGCGGAGCTCCTACGAGCAGTACTTC. The chain uses TRBV7-2 and TRBJ2-7; D is uncertain. The CDR3 covers 13 residues. Trimming removed 8 bases at V and 0 bases at J, with 11 bases between. Looked up from germline, CDR1 is SGHTA and CDR2 is FQGNSA.

A note on this clonotype: A much larger clone differs from this one at a single base, so this may be a read error. The chain carries TRBV29-1 and TRBJ2-1, with TRBD2 matching over 7 bases. The CDR3 has 14 residues. CDR1 is SQVTM, CDR2 ANQGSEA, per germline. V trimming: 3 bases; J trimming: 7 bases; junction bases outside the gene matches: 9. CDR3 sequence reads: CSVEGGSRGNEQFF. The DNA for the CDR3 is TGCAGCGTTGAGGGCGGGAGCCGGGGGAATGAGCAGTTCTTC.

This clonotype was seen a handful of times. This chain joins TRBV7-9 and TRBJ1-1; TRBD1 matches 10 bases. The J segment lost 1 base and the V segment lost 5 bases, leaving 1 base of the junction unmatched. Germline-derived CDR1 and CDR2 are SEHNR and FQNEAQ (reference sequence). This CDR3 spans 14 amino acids. CDR3 DNA sequence: TGTGCCAGCAGCCGGGACAGGGGGAACACTGAAGCTTTCTTT. Protein sequence: CASSRDRGNTEAFF.